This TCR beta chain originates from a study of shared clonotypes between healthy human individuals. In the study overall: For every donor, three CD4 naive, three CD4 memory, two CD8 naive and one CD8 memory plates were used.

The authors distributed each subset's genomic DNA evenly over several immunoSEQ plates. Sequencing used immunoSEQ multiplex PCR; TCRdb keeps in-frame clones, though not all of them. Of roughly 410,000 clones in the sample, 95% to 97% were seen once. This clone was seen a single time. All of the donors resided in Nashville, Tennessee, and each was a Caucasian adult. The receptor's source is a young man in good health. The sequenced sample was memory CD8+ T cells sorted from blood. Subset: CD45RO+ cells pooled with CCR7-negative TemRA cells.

CDR3 coding DNA: TGTGCCAGCAGTTTCTGGACAGAAGCTTTCTTT. This encodes CASSFWTEAFF. The chain recombines TRBV28 with TRBJ1-1; tentative D call: TRBD1 (5 bases). V lost 3 bases, J lost 8 bases, and 7 bases lay in between. This CDR3 region has 11 residues. The germline V gene has CDR1 MDHEN and CDR2 SYDVKM.